A single sample gave rise to the 24 T cell receptor beta chains below, sequenced in a study of blood T cell repertoires in COVID-19 (dated by TCRdb to between 2020 and 2021). Library creation used the immunoSEQ multiplex PCR assay. The source is immuneACCESS, and TCRdb retained only in-frame sequences with V and J called. Part of the clones is not carried over; for the studies checked, unresolved V genes explain less than half of this, and the remainder is unexplained. Present in this sample are some 42,000 clones, approximately 73% of which were seen just once. The top ten clonotypes cover roughly a quarter of the sample. The sequenced sample was peripheral blood. The receptors derive from a man at least 80 years old with acute or convalescent COVID-19.

J is TRBJ2-6 and V is TRBV9; perhaps TRBD2 as D (6 bases). The germline gives CDR1 SGDLS, CDR2 YYNGEE. V was clipped by 3 bases and J by 2 bases, with 18 bases between them. The CDR3 spans 18 residues. The CDR3 DNA is TGTGCCAGCAGCGCTACGGGACTTCTGACCGCTGGGGCCAACGTCCTGACTTTC. Encoded protein: CASSATGLLTAGANVLTF. The full variable domain, completed using reference TRBV9 and TRBJ2-6, is DSGVTQTPKHLITATGQRVTLRCSPRSGDLSVYWYQQSLDQGLQFLIQYYNGEERAKGNILERFSAQQFPDLHSELNLSSLELGDSALYFCASSATGLLTAGANVLTFGAGSRLTVL.

This clone occurred once. The rearrangement uses TRBV19 and TRBJ1-2; TRBD1 might be the D (6 bases). Germline CDR1 and CDR2: LNHDA and SQIVND (reference sequence). V lost 2 bases and J lost 2, with 9 bases in between. The CDR3 is 14 residues long. CDR3 sequence: CASSIPGGNYGYTF. CDR3 DNA: TGTGCCAGTAGTATACCGGGGGGCAACTATGGCTACACCTTC.

The chain combines TRBV28 with TRBJ2-7, with 8 bases identical to TRBD2. V was clipped by 7 bases and J by 2 bases; unmatched bases: 4. The germline gives CDR1 MDHEN, CDR2 SYDVKM. This CDR3 is built from 13 residues. CDR3 bases: TGTGCCAGCACCTTCGGGGGGGCCTACGAGCAGTACTTC. Amino acid sequence: CASTFGGAYEQYF.

The gene calls are TRBV11-1 and TRBJ2-5, with a weak D call TRBD2 (6 bases). This CDR3 contains 13 residues. Germline lookup yields CDR1 SGHAT and CDR2 FQDESV (reference sequence). V lost 5 bases, J lost 7 bases, and 14 bases lay in between. The DNA for the CDR3 is TGTGCCAGCAGCCAGACGGGGGTAGGGACCCAGTACTTC. Protein: CASSQTGVGTQYF.

This clone was counted only a few times. The CDR3 region has the DNA TGTGCCAGCACCGAGAGGCCGCAGAGAGGCGAGCAGTACTTC. This codes for CASTERPQRGEQYF. The V call is TRBV7-2, the J call TRBJ2-7; D ambiguous. CDR1 and CDR2 (germline): SGHTA, FQGNSA. The CDR3 has 14 amino acids. The germline V and J ends were trimmed by 7 bases and 6 bases, with 19 bases remaining between them. The full variable domain, with the rest looked up from reference TRBV7-2 and TRBJ2-7, is GAGVSQSPSNKVTEKGKDVELRCDPISGHTALYWYRQSLGQGLEFLIYFQGNSAPDKSGLPSDRFSAERTGGSVSTLTIQRTQQEDSAVYLCASTERPQRGEQYFGPGTRLTVT.

This chain joins TRBV3-1 (or the pseudogene TRBV3-2) and TRBJ2-7; D is uncertain. Trimming took off 3 bases at V and 5 bases at J, with 8 bases between the two ends. Germline V gene data show CDR1 as LGHDT and CDR2 as YNNKEL (reference sequence). The CDR3 extends over 12 amino acids. CDR3 region: CASSQELDEQYF. In DNA form, the CDR3 reads TGTGCCAGCAGCCAGGAGTTAGACGAGCAGTACTTC.

The chain recombines TRBV3-1 (or the pseudogene TRBV3-2) with TRBJ2-1; TRBD1 is a possible D gene (5 bases). V dropped 1 base and J dropped 7 bases, with 14 bases sitting between them. The CDR3 has 15 residues. Germline V lookup: CDR1 LGHDT, CDR2 YNNKEL (reference sequence). Written as DNA, the CDR3 is TGTGCCAGCAGCCAAGGCCCAAGGGGCGCGAATGAGCAGTTCTTC. It translates to CASSQGPRGANEQFF.

V gene TRBV5-1 combines with J gene TRBJ1-5, with TRBD1 identical over 12 bases. Germline CDR1 is SGHRS and CDR2 is YFSETQ. The CDR3 length is 17 residues. Losses at the gene ends were 2 bases for V and 2 bases for J; bases not matched to a gene: 5. The CDR3 sequence is CASSFGTGGFGNQPQHF. The CDR3 DNA is TGCGCCAGCAGCTTCGGGACAGGGGGCTTCGGCAATCAGCCCCAGCATTTT.

Concerning this clone: Other DNA sequences from this sample encode an identical CDR3 as well. The chain uses TRBV29-1 and TRBJ1-2; 7 bases line up with TRBD1. The germline gives CDR1 SQVTM, CDR2 ANQGSEA. V shed 6 bases and J 8 bases; nucleotides not matched to a gene: 12. The CDR3 loop spans 13 amino acids. Here the CDR3 reads CSVTRHRGEGYTF. The CDR3 coding sequence is TGCAGCGTGACCCGCCACAGGGGCGAAGGCTACACCTTC.

The chain employs TRBV28 and TRBJ2-6, with 9 bases matching TRBD1. The germline gives CDR1 MDHEN, CDR2 SYDVKM. The CDR3 extends over 18 amino acids. J gave up 2 bases and V 6 bases, and 11 bases lay outside the gene matches. The CDR3 DNA sequence: TGTGCCAGCAGCCTCCTGAGCGGGACAGGGACTGGGGCCAACGTCCTGACTTTC. Amino acids: CASSLLSGTGTGANVLTF.

This sequence joins TRBV19 and TRBJ2-2; TRBD2 agrees at 8 bases. V dropped 5 bases and J dropped 5; count of bases not matched to a gene: 10. The CDR3 extends over 16 amino acids. Germline-derived CDR1 and CDR2 are LNHDA and SQIVND (reference sequence). CDR3 DNA sequence: TGTGCCAGTAGTGTATTCGGGGGGGGCCCGACCGGGGAGCTGTTTTTT. Translating gives CASSVFGGGPTGELFF.

This clone has only a few counts. The V gene is TRBV7-8, the J gene TRBJ1-2; a weak D match, TRBD1 (5 bases). The germline gives CDR1 SGHVS, CDR2 FQNEAQ. The CDR3 spans 15 residues. The germline V and J ends were trimmed by 1 base and 6 bases, with 15 bases remaining between them. This CDR3 reads CASSLGTDDRDGYTF. CDR3 nucleotide sequence: TGTGCCAGCAGCTTAGGCACAGACGACAGAGATGGCTACACCTTC.

The genes are TRBV5-1 and TRBJ2-2; 8 bases fit TRBD2. The CDR3 consists of 15 residues. Germline V gene sequence: CDR1 SGHRS, CDR2 YFSETQ. The J segment lost 1 base and the V segment lost 4 bases, leaving 3 bases of the junction unmatched. The CDR3 here is CASSVAGLNTGELFF. The CDR3, as DNA: TGCGCCAGCAGCGTAGCGGGGTTGAACACCGGGGAGCTGTTTTTT.

The DNA for the CDR3 is TGTGCCAGCACCCCGGGACAGGGGCCGTACAATGAGCAGTTCTTC. It yields the protein CASTPGQGPYNEQFF. This chain links TRBV9 with TRBJ2-1, with 10 bases matching TRBD1. V gave up 6 bases and J gave up 4 bases; unmatched junction bases: 7. The CDR3 is 15 residues long. CDR1 and CDR2 (germline): SGDLS, YYNGEE.

Here the CDR3 reads CASSLVIGAGQGASQETQYF. The DNA for the CDR3 is TGCGCCAGCAGCTTGGTTATTGGGGCGGGACAGGGGGCGTCACAAGAGACCCAGTACTTC. This chain connects TRBV5-1 to TRBJ2-5; 12 nucleotides align to TRBD1. V was clipped by 0 bases and J by 2 bases; unmatched bases: 14. The CDR3 loop spans 20 amino acids. Germline CDR1 is SGHRS and CDR2 is YFSETQ.

The rearrangement links TRBV30 to TRBJ1-5, with 7 bases identical to TRBD1. V shed 3 bases and J 5 bases; nucleotides not matched to a gene: 4. This CDR3 has 13 amino acids. Germline lookup yields CDR1 GTSNPN and CDR2 SVGIG (reference sequence). The CDR3 loop reads CAWSLGTDQPQHF. Written as DNA, the CDR3 is TGTGCCTGGAGCCTAGGGACAGATCAGCCCCAGCATTTT.

This clone turned up a few times. The chain links TRBV5-5 to TRBJ1-2; unclear D gene. CDR1 and CDR2 from the germline V gene are SGHKS and YYEKEE (reference sequence). This CDR3 spans 15 amino acids. V lost 0 bases and J lost 4, with 13 bases in between. The CDR3 protein is CASSLEEGRSYGYTF. Here the CDR3 DNA reads TGTGCCAGCAGCTTGGAAGAGGGAAGGAGCTATGGCTACACCTTC.

The chain uses TRBV6-1 and TRBJ1-2; the D is unclear. Germline values: CDR1 MNHNS, CDR2 SASEGT. V was cut by 3 bases and J by 5 bases, with 7 bases left in between. The CDR3 sequence is 12 residues long. The CDR3 sequence: CASSDISYGYTF. The CDR3 nucleotides read TGTGCCAGCAGTGATATCAGTTATGGCTACACCTTC.

The gene calls are TRBV5-1 and TRBJ1-3; TRBD1 agrees at 7 bases. Germline V gives CDR1 SGHRS, CDR2 YFSETQ. The CDR3 covers 14 residues. The V gene end was trimmed by 1 base and the J gene end by 4 bases; junction bases not matched to a gene: 2. The CDR3 loop is CASSLSGQGNTIYF. The DNA of the CDR3 is TGCGCCAGCAGCTTGTCGGGACAGGGAAACACCATATATTTT.

The rearrangement links TRBV6-4 to TRBJ2-1; TRBD1 aligns across 9 bases. The CDR3 extends over 18 amino acids. CDR1 is MRHNA and CDR2 is SNTAGT in the germline V gene. V dropped 4 bases and J dropped 1; count of bases not matched to a gene: 11. The CDR3 bases are TGTGCCAGCAGTGTGGGAGTATCCGGGACAGGGTCCTACAATGAGCAGTTCTTC. Protein sequence: CASSVGVSGTGSYNEQFF.

This clone was recorded a few times. The rearrangement joins TRBV6-5 to TRBJ2-3; 10 bases are a match to TRBD2. Germline CDR1 reads MNHEY; CDR2 reads SVGAGI. The V and J ends lost 8 bases and 9 bases, in that order; junction bases with no gene match: 5. CDR3 length: 12 residues. The CDR3, as DNA: TGTGCCAGCGGGCTAGCGGGGGACACGCAGTATTTT. Amino acids: CASGLAGDTQYF.

The V and J genes are TRBV4-1 and TRBJ2-1, with a tentative D call TRBD1 (5 bases). The CDR3 is made up of 16 amino acids. From germline, CDR1 is MGHRA and CDR2 YSYEKL. V was shortened by 0 bases and J by 4 bases, with 13 bases between the two germline ends. The CDR3 loop is CASSQDPTGLYNEQFF. The CDR3 DNA reads TGCGCCAGCAGCCAAGATCCAACAGGTCTTTACAATGAGCAGTTCTTC.

The rearrangement uses TRBV21-1 and TRBJ2-5; TRBD2 is the table's D call and was not checked against the DNA. TRBV21-1 is an annotated pseudogene. The CDR3 loop spans 16 amino acids. CDR3 sequence (DNA): TGTGCCAGCAGCCCCGGCCCGGGGGGGGAGGAAGAGACCCAGTACTTC. It encodes CASSPGPGGEEETQYF.

This chain connects TRBV4-2 to TRBJ1-1; 8 nucleotides agree with TRBD1. The CDR3 covers 15 residues. V dropped 0 bases and J dropped 5; count of bases not matched to a gene: 5. In germline, CDR1 is LGHNA, CDR2 YNFKEQ. The CDR3 region has the DNA TGTGCCAGCAGCCAAGATGCGGACAGGGAAACTGAAGCTTTCTTT. It translates to CASSQDADRETEAFF.